This T cell receptor (beta chain) is from a study of read filtering for tumor transcriptome and immune sequencing. About the study: R-ISS stage counts were 8 or 9 for I, 15 to 20 for II, 6 or 7 for III. DNase treatment preceded whole-transcriptome library preparation.

This clonotype was counted many times. This library used approximately 390 ng RNA and molecular barcoded adaptors spanning alpha/delta and beta/gamma chains. TCRdb itself ran the reads through MiXCR, one entry per CDR3 protein. The data contain 20,000 to 25,000 distinct CDR3 sequences, around 13% of them seen just once; the ten biggest clones take up 65% to 75%. The CDR3 totals 14 residues. Trimming removed 6 bases from V and 9 bases from J, with 18 bases in between. The genes are TRBV12-3 or TRBV12-4 and TRBJ2-1; weak D call: TRBD1 (6 bases). The material sequenced was a population of CD138-negative cells sorted from bone marrow. The source of this sequence is a donor older than 35 with multiple myeloma. CDR3 coding DNA: TGTGCCAGCAGCCCGGGACAAGGACTTGGTGAGCAGTTCTTC. Translating it yields CASSPGQGLGEQFF.